The 14 T cell receptor beta chains listed next were all sequenced from one sample in a study of T cells after yellow fever vaccination. TCRdb ran MiXCR on the 5' RACE reads and lists one entry per CDR3 protein. This sample has 450,000 to 650,000 distinct CDR3 sequences, with approximately 12% found just once. The specimen comprised PBMCs, sampled on the day of the yellow fever booster vaccination. These TCRs come from a young man who received the YFV17D yellow fever vaccine.

The rearrangement joins TRBV14 to TRBJ2-5, with D maybe TRBD1 (5 bases). Germline values: CDR1 SGHDN, CDR2 FVKESK. The CDR3 is made up of 13 amino acids. V was cut by 1 base and J by 4 bases, with 7 bases left in between. The CDR3 spells CASSQGQSETQYF. For the CDR3, the DNA is TGTGCCAGCAGCCAAGGACAGTCAGAGACCCAGTACTTC.

The chain carries TRBV9 and TRBJ1-4, with 8 bases matching TRBD1. Germline CDR1 and CDR2: SGDLS and YYNGEE. This CDR3 contains 17 residues. The junction had 4 bases not matched to a gene; V was cut back by 0 bases and J by 0 bases. The CDR3 DNA is TGTGCCAGCAGCGTAGGTGGGACAGGAGCAACTAATGAAAAACTGTTTTTT. Translated: CASSVGGTGATNEKLFF. Together with reference TRBV9 and TRBJ1-4, the CDR3 gives the full variable domain: DSGVTQTPKHLITATGQRVTLRCSPRSGDLSVYWYQQSLDQGLQFLIQYYNGEERAKGNILERFSAQQFPDLHSELNLSSLELGDSALYFCASSVGGTGATNEKLFFGSGTQLSVL.

The CDR3 spells CASSLGPAGTYNEQFF. Here the CDR3 DNA reads TGTGCCAGCAGCTTAGGTCCAGCGGGAACCTACAATGAGCAGTTCTTC. This chain joins TRBV7-2 and TRBJ2-1, with 7 bases lining up with TRBD2. Germline CDR1 SGHTA, CDR2 FQGNSA. The CDR3 loop spans 16 amino acids. The junction had 5 bases not matched to a gene; V was cut back by 1 base and J by 2 bases.

The sample holds many counts of this clonotype. V is TRBV20-1 and J is TRBJ2-4; D not certain. Per the germline V gene, CDR1 is DFQATT and CDR2 is SNEGSKA (reference sequence). Trimming took off 1 base at V and 3 bases at J, with 13 bases between the two ends. The CDR3 has 15 residues. CDR3: CSARALPEGKNIQYF. The CDR3 DNA is TGCAGTGCTAGAGCCCTCCCCGAAGGCAAAAACATTCAGTACTTC.

This clonotype was seen more than once but under ten times. The chain is built from TRBV9 and TRBJ2-7; 7 positions agree with TRBD2. CDR1 SGDLS and CDR2 YYNGEE come from the germline V gene. CDR3 size: 14 residues. V trimming: 4 bases; J trimming: 2 bases; junction bases outside the gene matches: 6. The CDR3 sequence is CASSREAAPYEQYF. DNA of the CDR3: TGTGCCAGCAGCCGGGAGGCCGCCCCCTACGAGCAGTACTTC.

In its sample, this clonotype was seen a few times. A junction end diverges from the germline sequence, so it may reflect a read error. The gene calls are TRBV7-7 and TRBJ2-6; TRBD1 agrees at 11 bases. Germline lookup yields CDR1 SSHAT and CDR2 FNYEAQ (reference sequence). CDR3 length: 18 residues. The CDR3 region has the DNA TGTGCTAGCAGCTTGTCGGGACAGGGGGACTCTGGGGCCAACGTCCTGACTTTC. Translated, it gives CASSLSGQGDSGANVLTF.

In this sample, this clonotype turned up a few times. J is TRBJ2-4 and V is TRBV28; 7 bases fit TRBD1. This CDR3 has 13 amino acids. Trimming cost V 4 bases and J 8 bases; bases outside gene matches: 5. Looked up from germline, CDR1 is MDHEN and CDR2 is SYDVKM. DNA of the CDR3: TGTGCCAGCAGTTCGGGACAGTTTCACATTCAGTACTTC. Its translation: CASSSGQFHIQYF.

This clonotype has only a few counts. J is TRBJ2-1 and V is TRBV7-9; 8 positions agree with TRBD2. The CDR3 runs to 15 residues. The junction had 7 bases not matched to a gene; V was cut back by 5 bases and J by 4 bases. The germline CDR1 and CDR2 sequences are SEHNR and FQNEAQ (reference sequence). CDR3 loop: CASSTSGRRYNEQFF. CDR3 DNA: TGTGCCAGCAGCACAAGCGGGAGACGGTACAATGAGCAGTTCTTC.

The table lists this clonotype with a few counts. V gene TRBV2 combines with J gene TRBJ1-1; D uncertain. The germline V gene has CDR1 SNHLY and CDR2 FYNNEI. The CDR3 is 14 amino acids. V gave up 5 bases and J gave up 1 base, with 11 bases separating them. CDR3 amino acids: CASSPDPGNTEAFF. As DNA, the CDR3 is TGTGCCAGCAGTCCCGACCCCGGGAACACTGAAGCTTTCTTT.

This clonotype came up a few times. The CDR3: CASSLLGARSNEQFF. The CDR3 nucleotides read TGTGCCAGCAGCTTACTGGGAGCTAGGTCAAATGAGCAGTTCTTC. This rearrangement joins TRBV7-2 to TRBJ2-1; maybe TRBD2 (5 bases). Trimming pared 2 bases from V and 7 bases from J, leaving 15 bases between. Germline CDR1 is SGHTA and CDR2 is FQGNSA. This CDR3 spans 15 amino acids.

The chain joins TRBV23-1 to TRBJ2-2; 7 nucleotides match TRBD1. TRBV23-1 belongs to the ORF category, with a function that is uncertain. This CDR3 is 15 amino acids long. Trimming cost V 4 bases and J 3 bases; bases outside gene matches: 5. CDR3 DNA sequence: TGCGCCAGCAGTCCCGGGACAGCATACACCGGGGAGCTGTTTTTT. This codes for CASSPGTAYTGELFF.

The chain has TRBV28 and TRBJ1-4; D is unclear. The germline V gene has CDR1 MDHEN and CDR2 SYDVKM. The CDR3 is 12 amino acids. Trimming removed 5 bases at V and 11 bases at J, with 12 bases between. In DNA form, the CDR3 reads TGTGCCAGCAGTCTCCTGGATCAGAAACTGTTTTTT. This gives the protein CASSLLDQKLFF.

This clonotype was observed at least ten times. This chain connects TRBV12-3 or TRBV12-4 to TRBJ2-5; 7 bases match TRBD2. This CDR3 spans 14 amino acids. V lost 2 bases to trimming and J lost 2 bases; unmatched junction nucleotides: 2. CDR3 in amino acids: CASSLLAAQETQYF. CDR3 DNA sequence: TGTGCCAGCAGTTTACTAGCGGCACAAGAGACCCAGTACTTC.

As regards this clonotype: The junction and the germline gene differ at one end; a read error may be behind it. The chain links TRBV7-7 to TRBJ2-5; the match to TRBD2 covers 14 bases. The CDR3 sequence is 16 residues long. Germline V gene data show CDR1 as SSHAT and CDR2 as FNYEAQ (reference sequence). CDR3 sequence (DNA): TGTGCTAGCAGCTTAGGGACTAGCGGGAGATATGGGACCCAGTACTTC. Its protein is CASSLGTSGRYGTQYF.